The 31 T cell receptor beta chains listed next were all sequenced from one sample in a study of blood T cell repertoires in COVID-19. Generated by immunoSEQ multiplex PCR, the TCRdb table keeps only in-frame clones and is missing some. Of 150,000 to 200,000 clones listed, around 85% are singletons. The specimen sequenced was peripheral blood. The receptors were sampled from a woman older than 75 with acute or convalescent COVID-19.

The gene calls are TRBV11-2 and TRBJ1-2, with 10 bases matching TRBD1. This CDR3 region has 19 residues. The V gene end was trimmed by 5 bases and the J gene end by 0 bases; junction bases not matched to a gene: 15. Germline V gene lookup returns CDR1 SGHAT and CDR2 FQNNGV. The CDR3 protein is CASSEKGPGQGPSNYGYTF. In DNA, the CDR3 is TGTGCCAGCAGCGAAAAGGGTCCGGGACAGGGGCCCTCTAACTATGGCTACACCTTC.

The chain carries TRBV10-3 and TRBJ2-7; 8 positions match TRBD1. The CDR3 loop spans 16 amino acids. V lost 0 bases, J lost 4 bases, and 8 bases stayed unmatched. The germline gives CDR1 ENHRY, CDR2 SYGVKD. The CDR3 sequence is CAISESFETGDYEQYF. The DNA of the CDR3 is TGTGCCATCAGTGAGTCGTTTGAGACAGGGGATTACGAGCAGTACTTC.

V and J are TRBV4-1 and TRBJ1-4; 9 bases align to TRBD1. Unmatched junction bases numbered 5, after V lost 4 bases and J lost 2 bases. Germline loops: CDR1 MGHRA, CDR2 YSYEKL. The CDR3 has 16 amino acids. The CDR3 coding sequence is TGCGCCAGCAGCCTACTAGGACAGGGGACTAATGAAAAACTGTTTTTT. As protein: CASSLLGQGTNEKLFF.

The chain joins TRBV11-1 to TRBJ2-2, with a possible D match to TRBD1 (6 bases). Germline loops: CDR1 SGHAT, CDR2 FQDESV (reference sequence). V was cut by 1 base and J by 4 bases, with 10 bases left in between. CDR3 length equals 15 residues. CDR3 amino acids: CASSLGRGSTGELFF. In DNA form, the CDR3 reads TGTGCCAGCAGCTTAGGCAGGGGCAGCACCGGGGAGCTGTTTTTT.

The V and J genes are TRBV11-2 and TRBJ1-1; TRBD1 agrees at 7 bases. This CDR3 is built from 17 residues. The germline gives CDR1 SGHAT, CDR2 FQNNGV. The junction had 12 bases not matched to a gene; V was cut back by 4 bases and J by 1 base. CDR3 bases: TGTGCCAGCAGCTCTCTTGCCGTACAGGGGACGAACACTGAAGCTTTCTTT. Its translation: CASSSLAVQGTNTEAFF.

This clone was found a few times. The chain has TRBV7-9 and TRBJ1-1; D ambiguous. V was trimmed by 6 bases and J by 0 bases, leaving 8 bases between them. Germline V gene sequence: CDR1 SEHNR, CDR2 FQNEAQ (reference sequence). This CDR3 is built from 13 residues. The CDR3 coding sequence is TGTGCCAGCAGGGGCGGGATGAACACTGAAGCTTTCTTT. As protein: CASRGGMNTEAFF.

V is TRBV29-1 and J is TRBJ1-1, with 8 bases fitting TRBD1. This CDR3 has 14 residues. V trimming: 4 bases; J trimming: 2 bases; junction bases outside the gene matches: 6. Germline V gene lookup returns CDR1 SQVTM and CDR2 ANQGSEA. The CDR3 nucleotides read TGCAGCGTTGGGGTGGGGACAGGAAACACTGAAGCTTTCTTT. Its translation: CSVGVGTGNTEAFF.

This sequence joins TRBV4-1 and TRBJ2-1, with 9 bases aligning to TRBD2. This CDR3 has 13 amino acids. Germline trimming cut 4 bases from V and 12 bases from J; bases unmatched to any gene: 7. CDR1 MGHRA and CDR2 YSYEKL come from the germline V gene. The CDR3 protein is CASSPGTSRWQFF. Written as DNA, the CDR3 is TGCGCCAGCAGCCCCGGGACTAGCCGGTGGCAGTTCTTC.

This CDR3 reads CASSPGLAADTQYF. Written as DNA, the CDR3 is TGTGCCAGCAGTCCGGGACTAGCAGCAGATACGCAGTATTTT. This chain connects TRBV6-4 to TRBJ2-3; 9 bases are shared with TRBD2. The CDR3 extends over 14 amino acids. V shed 5 bases, J shed 4 bases, and the junction held 4 bases outside the gene matches. Per germline, CDR1 MRHNA and CDR2 SNTAGT.

The chain couples TRBV27 to TRBJ2-7; 7 bases match TRBD2. J lost 5 bases, V lost 6 bases, and 1 base had no gene match. Germline V gene sequence: CDR1 MNHEY, CDR2 SMNVEV (reference sequence). This CDR3 is 11 amino acids long. The CDR3 region is CASSGGNEQYF. Written as DNA, the CDR3 is TGTGCCAGCAGCGGGGGGAACGAGCAGTACTTC.

The chain employs TRBV2 and TRBJ2-2; D not resolved. Germline lookup yields CDR1 SNHLY and CDR2 FYNNEI. The germline V and J ends were trimmed by 0 bases and 6 bases, with 14 bases remaining between them. The CDR3 runs 16 residues. The CDR3 reads CASSEARLVGSGELFF. The CDR3 nucleotides are TGTGCCAGCAGTGAAGCGCGGCTAGTTGGTTCCGGGGAGCTGTTTTTT.

The chain is built from TRBV27 and TRBJ1-6; 9 bases line up with TRBD1. J was trimmed by 9 bases and V by 6 bases; bases with no gene match: 6. Germline V gives CDR1 MNHEY, CDR2 SMNVEV (reference sequence). CDR3 size: 14 residues. The CDR3 loop is CASRVGQGGSPLHF. Written as DNA, the CDR3 is TGTGCCAGCAGAGTGGGACAGGGAGGTTCACCCCTCCACTTT.

The chain uses TRBV5-1 and TRBJ2-5, with 11 positions matching TRBD1. From germline, CDR1 is SGHRS and CDR2 YFSETQ. The CDR3 spans 16 residues. V lost 0 bases, J lost 4 bases, and 5 bases stayed unmatched. This CDR3 reads CASSLGGTGGLETQYF. The CDR3 DNA reads as TGCGCCAGCAGCTTGGGCGGGACAGGGGGTTTAGAGACCCAGTACTTC.

This clone was detected once. V and J are TRBV6-5 and TRBJ1-6; D is ambiguous. The CDR3 contains 15 residues. With 2 bases removed from V and 0 bases from J, the gap between germline ends came to 5 bases. The V gene's germline CDR1 is MNHEY and CDR2 SVGAGI. The CDR3 DNA reads as TGTGCCAGCAGTTACAAGAGCTCCTATAATTCACCCCTCCACTTT. Translated, it gives CASSYKSSYNSPLHF.

V is TRBV19 and J is TRBJ1-6, with 7 bases fitting TRBD1. Germline-derived CDR1 and CDR2 are LNHDA and SQIVND (reference sequence). The CDR3 loop spans 15 amino acids. V lost 7 bases to trimming and J lost 7 bases; unmatched junction nucleotides: 10. For the CDR3, the DNA is TGTGCCAGTAAATGGGGGCAGGGGGGCAATTCACCCCTCCACTTT. It is translated as CASKWGQGGNSPLHF.

This chain uses TRBV2 with TRBJ2-7; tentatively, D is TRBD2 (6 bases). V lost 4 bases to trimming and J lost 6 bases, with 19 bases between them. The CDR3 loop spans 15 amino acids. Germline CDR1 SNHLY, CDR2 FYNNEI. CDR3 sequence (DNA): TGTGCCAGCAGTGTAACCCCCGCTCTGGAGGGCGAGCAGTACTTC. Translation: CASSVTPALEGEQYF.

V gene TRBV7-8 combines with J gene TRBJ2-3; a possible D gene is TRBD1 (5 bases). There are 14 residues in the CDR3. The V gene's germline CDR1 is SGHVS and CDR2 FQNEAQ. V was cut by 3 bases and J by 2 bases, with 9 bases left in between. The CDR3 DNA reads as TGTGCCAGCAGCTTGGCCAGGGTCACAGATACGCAGTATTTT. Translated, it gives CASSLARVTDTQYF.

The rearrangement links TRBV5-4 to TRBJ2-5, with 12 bases identical to TRBD2. V dropped 2 bases and J dropped 5; count of bases not matched to a gene: 4. This CDR3 contains 15 residues. CDR1 and CDR2 from the germline V gene are SGHNT and YYREEE (reference sequence). The CDR3 region has the DNA TGTGCCAGCAGCTTCCTAGCGGGGGGGCCCGAGACCCAGTACTTC. Its protein is CASSFLAGGPETQYF.

The genes are TRBV6-5 and TRBJ2-7; a possible D gene is TRBD2 (5 bases). Per the germline V gene, CDR1 is MNHEY and CDR2 is SVGAGI. V was shortened by 6 bases and J by 2 bases, with 14 bases between the two germline ends. The CDR3 is 14 amino acids. This CDR3 reads CASRETGLPYEQYF. The CDR3 coding sequence is TGTGCCAGCAGGGAGACGGGGTTGCCCTACGAGCAGTACTTC.

The rearrangement joins TRBV7-2 to TRBJ1-2; 8 bases line up with TRBD1. Germline V gene data show CDR1 as SGHTA and CDR2 as FQGNSA. This CDR3 is built from 14 residues. V gave up 8 bases and J gave up 4 bases; unmatched junction bases: 9. CDR3 sequence (DNA): TGTGCCAGCCACCGGGCAGGGGGCGGCTATGGCTACACCTTC. This sequence encodes CASHRAGGGYGYTF.

The rearrangement joins TRBV5-1 to TRBJ1-1, with 8 bases fitting TRBD1. This CDR3 region has 16 residues. After removal of 2 bases from V and 4 bases from J, the junction contained 10 bases not matched to a gene. Germline CDR1 and CDR2: SGHRS and YFSETQ. CDR3 loop: CASSFSPDRVGTEAFF. In DNA, the CDR3 is TGCGCCAGCAGCTTTTCTCCGGACAGGGTGGGCACTGAAGCTTTCTTT.

The chain is built from TRBV7-9 and TRBJ2-3; D ambiguous. Between the trimmed V and J ends, which lost 10 bases and 0 bases, there was a span of 14 bases. The CDR3 is 14 amino acids. Germline CDR1 and CDR2: SEHNR and FQNEAQ (reference sequence). The CDR3 loop is CATSLVGSTDTQYF. For the CDR3, the DNA is TGTGCCACGAGCCTAGTCGGTAGCACAGATACGCAGTATTTT.

This clone was seen a single time. J is TRBJ1-3 and V is TRBV6-1, with 8 bases fitting TRBD1. Germline CDR1 and CDR2: MNHNS and SASEGT. The CDR3 consists of 19 residues. The V gene end was trimmed by 1 base and the J gene end by 2 bases; junction bases not matched to a gene: 13. The CDR3: CASSEVGYAGGEAGNTIYF. The CDR3, as DNA: TGTGCCAGCAGTGAAGTTGGATATGCAGGGGGCGAAGCTGGAAACACCATATATTTT.

The chain joins TRBV5-1 to TRBJ1-2, with TRBD1 identical over 8 bases. V lost 2 bases and J lost 7; bases outside the gene matches: 10. The CDR3 is 15 amino acids. From germline, CDR1 is SGHRS and CDR2 YFSETQ. The CDR3 spells CASSFNLGQGGGYTF. The CDR3 coding sequence is TGCGCCAGCAGCTTTAACCTCGGACAGGGCGGTGGCTACACCTTC.

The rearrangement joins TRBV6-5 to TRBJ1-1; possibly TRBD1 for D (5 bases). The V and J ends lost 2 bases and 1 base respectively, with 11 bases between them. The CDR3 covers 15 residues. Germline V gene lookup returns CDR1 MNHEY and CDR2 SVGAGI. In nucleotides, the CDR3 is TGTGCCAGCAGTTACAACGACAGACGGAACACTGAAGCTTTCTTT. It codes for CASSYNDRRNTEAFF.

The V gene is TRBV9, the J gene TRBJ1-1; TRBD1 aligns across 9 bases. CDR1 and CDR2 (germline): SGDLS, YYNGEE. This CDR3 comprises 13 residues. V shed 3 bases and J 6 bases; nucleotides not matched to a gene: 3. The CDR3 is CASSARDRAEAFF. CDR3 nucleotides: TGTGCCAGCAGCGCCCGGGACAGGGCTGAAGCTTTCTTT.

The V and J genes are TRBV20-1 and TRBJ2-7, with no clear D. The V end was cut by 3 bases, the J end by 3 bases, with 9 bases between. Germline loops: CDR1 DFQATT, CDR2 SNEGSKA (reference sequence). CDR3 length equals 12 residues. This CDR3 reads CSASNSLYEQYF. The CDR3 DNA reads as TGCAGTGCTAGTAACAGCCTCTACGAGCAGTACTTC.

The V call is TRBV15, the J call TRBJ1-3; 7 bases agree with TRBD1. V trimming: 3 bases; J trimming: 4 bases; junction bases outside the gene matches: 6. Germline assignment: CDR1 LNHNV and CDR2 YYDKDF (reference sequence). This CDR3 spans 15 amino acids. DNA for the CDR3: TGTGCCACCAGCAGCCCACAGGGGCGAGGAAACACCATATATTTT. Its protein is CATSSPQGRGNTIYF.

J is TRBJ1-1 and V is TRBV14; D not resolved. Looked up from germline, CDR1 is SGHDN and CDR2 is FVKESK. The V and J ends lost 4 bases and 5 bases respectively, with 8 bases between them. This CDR3 spans 12 amino acids. In DNA form, the CDR3 reads TGTGCCAGCAGCCTCTTCCCGACTGAAGCTTTCTTT. It yields the protein CASSLFPTEAFF.

V gene TRBV6-1 combines with J gene TRBJ2-3; 12 positions agree with TRBD2. CDR1 and CDR2 from the germline V gene are MNHNS and SASEGT. The CDR3 covers 16 residues. Trimming at V came to 4 bases and at J to 4 bases, leaving 6 bases not matched to a gene. CDR3 in DNA: TGTGCCAGCAGTGGGGGCGGACTAGCGGGACCAGATACGCAGTATTTT. Translated, it gives CASSGGGLAGPDTQYF.

The chain recombines TRBV6-5 with TRBJ2-2; 8 bases are shared with TRBD1. Losses at the gene ends were 9 bases for V and 1 base for J; bases not matched to a gene: 4. The germline V gene has CDR1 MNHEY and CDR2 SVGAGI. CDR3 size: 14 residues. CDR3 region: CASAGQVNTGELFF. CDR3 sequence (DNA): TGTGCCAGTGCGGGACAGGTGAACACCGGGGAGCTGTTTTTT.